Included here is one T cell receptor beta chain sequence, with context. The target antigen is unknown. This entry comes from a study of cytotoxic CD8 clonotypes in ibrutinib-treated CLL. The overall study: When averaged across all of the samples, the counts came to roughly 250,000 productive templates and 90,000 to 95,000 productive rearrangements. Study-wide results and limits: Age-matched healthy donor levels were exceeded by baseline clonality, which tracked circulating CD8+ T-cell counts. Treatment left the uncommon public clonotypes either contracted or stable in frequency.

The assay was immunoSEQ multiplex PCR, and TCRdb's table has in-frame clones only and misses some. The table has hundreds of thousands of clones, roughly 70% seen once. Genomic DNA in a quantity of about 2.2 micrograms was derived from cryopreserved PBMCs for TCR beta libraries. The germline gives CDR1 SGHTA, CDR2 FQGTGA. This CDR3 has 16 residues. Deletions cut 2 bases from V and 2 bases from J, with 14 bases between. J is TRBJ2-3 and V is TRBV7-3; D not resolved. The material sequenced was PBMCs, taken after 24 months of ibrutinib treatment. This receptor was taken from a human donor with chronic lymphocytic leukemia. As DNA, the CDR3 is TGTGCCAGCAGCTTATACGGCGGAGAATTCACAGATACGCAGTATTTT. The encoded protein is CASSLYGGEFTDTQYF.